This T cell receptor (beta chain) was profiled in a study of CD8 T cells in ankylosing spondylitis. This clonotype was found many times. The germline V gene has CDR1 DFQATT and CDR2 SNEGSKA (reference sequence). V shed 3 bases and J shed 1 base, with 16 bases lying between them. The CDR3 length is 15 residues. MiXCR, run by TCRdb on the 5' RACE reads, gives a single entry per CDR3 protein. Among under 250,000 distinct CDR3 sequences listed, over 8.5% were seen once. The receptor was isolated from a male donor with ankylosing spondylitis or in good health (not recorded which). The rearrangement joins TRBV20-1 to TRBJ2-7; D gene unclear. The specimen was blood, either unsorted or a sorted T cell fraction (not recorded which). The CDR3 sequence: CSASIMGFGSYEQYF. The CDR3 bases are TGCAGTGCTAGTATTATGGGATTTGGGTCCTACGAGCAGTACTTC.